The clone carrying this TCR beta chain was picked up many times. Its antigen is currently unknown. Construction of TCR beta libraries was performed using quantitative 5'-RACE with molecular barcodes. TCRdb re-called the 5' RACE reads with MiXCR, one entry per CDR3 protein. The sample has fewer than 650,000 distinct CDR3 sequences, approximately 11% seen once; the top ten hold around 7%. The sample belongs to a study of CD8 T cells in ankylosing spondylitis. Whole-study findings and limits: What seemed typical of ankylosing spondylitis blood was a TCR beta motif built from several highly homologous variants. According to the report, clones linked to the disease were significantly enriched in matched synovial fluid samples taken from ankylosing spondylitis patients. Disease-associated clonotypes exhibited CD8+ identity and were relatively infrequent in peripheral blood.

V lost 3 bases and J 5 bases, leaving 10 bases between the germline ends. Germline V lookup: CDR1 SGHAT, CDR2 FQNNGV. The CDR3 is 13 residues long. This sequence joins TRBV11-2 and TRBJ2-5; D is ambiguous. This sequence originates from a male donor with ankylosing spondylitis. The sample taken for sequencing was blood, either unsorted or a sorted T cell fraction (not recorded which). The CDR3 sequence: CASSFGHGETQYF. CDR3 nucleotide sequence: TGTGCCAGCAGCTTTGGCCATGGGGAGACCCAGTACTTC.